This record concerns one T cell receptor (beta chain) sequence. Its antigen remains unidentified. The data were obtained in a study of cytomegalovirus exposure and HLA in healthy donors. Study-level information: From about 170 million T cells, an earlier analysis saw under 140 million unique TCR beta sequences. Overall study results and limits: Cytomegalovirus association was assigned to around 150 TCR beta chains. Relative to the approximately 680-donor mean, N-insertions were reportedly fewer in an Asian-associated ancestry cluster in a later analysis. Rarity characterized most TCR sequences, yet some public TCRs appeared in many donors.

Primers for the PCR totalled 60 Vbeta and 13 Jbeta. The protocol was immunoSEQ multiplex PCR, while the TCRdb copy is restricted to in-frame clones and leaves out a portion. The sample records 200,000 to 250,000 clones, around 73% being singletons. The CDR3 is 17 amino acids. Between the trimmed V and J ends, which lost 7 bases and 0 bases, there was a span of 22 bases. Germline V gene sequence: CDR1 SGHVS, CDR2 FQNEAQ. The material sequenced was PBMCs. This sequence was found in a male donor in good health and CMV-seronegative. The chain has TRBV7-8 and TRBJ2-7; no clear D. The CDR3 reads CASTTPVWSLSSYEQYF. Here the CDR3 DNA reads TGTGCCAGCACCACCCCCGTTTGGAGCCTGAGCTCCTACGAGCAGTACTTC.